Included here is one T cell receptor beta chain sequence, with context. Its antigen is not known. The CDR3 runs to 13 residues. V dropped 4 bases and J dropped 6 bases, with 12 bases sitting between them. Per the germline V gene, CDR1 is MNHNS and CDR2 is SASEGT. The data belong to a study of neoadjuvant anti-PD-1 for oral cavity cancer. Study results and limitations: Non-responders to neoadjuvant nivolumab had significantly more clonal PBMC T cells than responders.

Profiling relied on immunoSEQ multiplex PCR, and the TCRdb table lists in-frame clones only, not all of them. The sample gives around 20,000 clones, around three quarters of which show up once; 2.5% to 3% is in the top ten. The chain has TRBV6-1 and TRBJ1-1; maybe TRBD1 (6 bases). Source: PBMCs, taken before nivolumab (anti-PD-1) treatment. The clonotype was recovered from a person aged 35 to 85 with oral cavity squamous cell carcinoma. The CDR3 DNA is TGTGCCAGCAGTGGGGGAGGGGGTTCTGAAGCTTTCTTT. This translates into CASSGGGGSEAFF.